Following are 27 T cell receptor beta chains from one sample sequenced in a study of molecular identifiers for immune sequencing clone quantification. MiXCR was run by TCRdb on the PCR reads, yielding one entry per CDR3 protein. The table has 88,000 or so distinct CDR3 sequences, 21% seen once. Sequenced: naive CD8+ T cells from blood, with Jurkat cell RNA spiked in. Documented subset: FACS-sorted CD8+CD4-CCR7+CD45RA+ naive T cells. Every receptor here comes from a human donor in good health. Some libraries in this study had Jurkat cell RNA spiked in.

This clonotype was counted ten times or more. The V gene is TRBV20-1, the J gene TRBJ2-7, with 8 nucleotides matching TRBD1. The V and J ends lost 0 bases and 4 bases, in that order; junction bases with no gene match: 14. The CDR3 totals 17 residues. Germline-derived CDR1 and CDR2 are DFQATT and SNEGSKA (reference sequence). The CDR3 here is CSARDPSSTGVVYEQYF. In DNA form, the CDR3 reads TGCAGTGCTAGAGACCCCTCATCGACAGGGGTCGTGTACGAGCAGTACTTC.

This clonotype was detected only a few times. The chain has TRBV7-2 and TRBJ2-1, with D possibly being TRBD1 (5 bases). The CDR3 is 16 amino acids. V lost 1 base, J lost 5 bases, and 15 bases lay in between. Germline CDR1 and CDR2: SGHTA and FQGNSA. The CDR3 nucleotides are TGTGCCAGCAGCTTAGGGGCAGGGAAGGTGGACAATGAGCAGTTCTTC. It encodes CASSLGAGKVDNEQFF.

This clonotype was observed a handful of times. J is TRBJ1-5 and V is TRBV12-3 or TRBV12-4; 11 nucleotides match TRBD1. The CDR3 runs to 16 residues. J lost 3 bases, V lost 5 bases, and 6 bases had no gene match. The CDR3 protein is CASSPDGQGANQPQHF. The CDR3 DNA is TGTGCCAGCAGTCCGGATGGACAGGGGGCCAATCAGCCCCAGCATTTT.

In this sample, this clonotype turned up many times. This CDR3 is CASSAQRTGELFF. The CDR3 DNA follows: TGTGCCAGCAGCGCCCAGCGGACCGGGGAGCTGTTTTTT. The J gene is TRBJ2-2, the V gene TRBV9, with a weak D call TRBD2 (5 bases). The CDR3 runs 13 residues. The V end lost 3 bases, the J end lost 5 bases, and 8 bases lay between the germline ends. CDR1 and CDR2 (germline): SGDLS, YYNGEE.

A remark on this clonotype: A much larger clonotype is one base distant, so this may be a read error. This sequence joins TRBV9 and TRBJ2-3, with 8 bases identical to TRBD2. The germline gives CDR1 SGDLS, CDR2 YYNGEE. The CDR3 is 15 amino acids. The CDR3 bases are TGTGCCGGCAGTAAGCGGGAGTCGTGGGCAGATACGCAGTATTTT. It translates to CAGSKRESWADTQYF.

This clonotype came up many times. The chain employs TRBV6-5 and TRBJ2-3, with 7 bases that match TRBD1. CDR3 length: 16 residues. V lost 0 bases to trimming and J lost 3 bases; unmatched junction nucleotides: 6. The germline gives CDR1 MNHEY, CDR2 SVGAGI. CDR3 coding DNA: TGTGCCAGCAGTTACTCGACAGGGATGGAAACAGATACGCAGTATTTT. It specifies CASSYSTGMETDTQYF.

A note on this clonotype: A much larger clone differs from this one at a single base, so this may be a read error. DNA for the CDR3: TGTGCCAGCAGCCCGGCAGGGATTGGGGCCAACGTCCTGACTTTC. It encodes CASSPAGIGANVLTF. The chain joins TRBV7-2 to TRBJ2-6; possible D gene TRBD1, 5 bases. CDR1 is SGHTA and CDR2 is FQGNSA in the germline V gene. The CDR3 totals 15 residues. Trimming took off 5 bases at V and 3 bases at J, with 11 bases between the two ends.

This clonotype was observed at least ten times. The genes are TRBV5-4 and TRBJ2-3; D not resolved. V dropped 4 bases and J dropped 5 bases, with 8 bases sitting between them. Germline loops: CDR1 SGHNT, CDR2 YYREEE (reference sequence). This CDR3 region has 12 residues. Here the CDR3 DNA reads TGTGCCAGCAGCCCTCCCGGAGATACGCAGTATTTT. It yields the protein CASSPPGDTQYF.

This clonotype occurred many times. This chain uses TRBV25-1 with TRBJ2-3, with unresolved D. CDR1 is MGHDK, CDR2 SYGVNS, per germline. The CDR3 has 13 residues. V was pared by 8 bases and J by 0 bases, with 9 bases between. The CDR3 bases are TGTGCCAGCCCAAAGACTAGCACAGATACGCAGTATTTT. Protein: CASPKTSTDTQYF.

As concerns this clonotype: Compared with germline, one end of the junction differs, possibly owing to a read error. The chain carries TRBV29-1 and TRBJ2-2, with D possibly TRBD2 on 5 matching bases. The CDR3 consists of 14 residues. CDR1 and CDR2 from the germline V gene are SQVTM and ANQGSEA. CDR3 region: CSAAGLGFTGKLFF. CDR3 sequence (DNA): TGCAGCGCCGCCGGGCTAGGGTTCACCGGGAAGCTGTTTTTT.

The table lists this clonotype with many counts. The chain couples TRBV5-4 to TRBJ2-3; TRBD2 agrees at 9 bases. Trimming removed 1 base from V and 1 base from J; junction bases left unmatched: 7. Germline V gene data show CDR1 as SGHNT and CDR2 as YYREEE (reference sequence). The CDR3 loop spans 17 amino acids. This chain's CDR3 is CASSLRVAGDGTDTQYF. The CDR3 coding sequence is TGTGCCAGCAGCTTGCGGGTAGCGGGAGACGGCACAGATACGCAGTATTTT.

The chain combines TRBV5-6 with TRBJ2-5; tentatively, D is TRBD2 (6 bases). This CDR3 spans 13 amino acids. V was clipped by 1 base and J by 3 bases, with 7 bases between them. Germline V CDR1 and CDR2: SGHDT, YYEEEE. The CDR3 DNA reads TGTGCCAGCAGCTTGCCGGGGGAAGAGACCCAGTACTTC. Protein: CASSLPGEETQYF.

Concerning this clonotype itself: A much larger clone differs from this one at a single base, so this may be a read error. This chain joins TRBV12-3 or TRBV12-4 and TRBJ1-1, with a possible D match to TRBD1 (5 bases). The CDR3 loop spans 15 amino acids. CDR3 DNA: TGTGTCAGCACTGACCTAGGGGCTCGGGGCAGTGAAGCTTTCTTT. It encodes CVSTDLGARGSEAFF.

Only a few counts were recorded for this clonotype. The chain joins TRBV27 to TRBJ2-7; 10 bases match TRBD1. This CDR3 is built from 14 residues. The V gene end was trimmed by 5 bases and the J gene end by 6 bases; junction bases not matched to a gene: 7. CDR1 is MNHEY and CDR2 is SMNVEV in the germline V gene (reference sequence). This CDR3 reads CASSLGQGLSEQYF. For the CDR3, the DNA is TGTGCCAGCAGTCTGGGACAGGGGCTGAGCGAGCAGTACTTC.

The sample holds many counts of this clonotype. The chain is built from TRBV5-4 and TRBJ2-7; 9 bases map to TRBD1. V was pared by 3 bases and J by 4 bases, with 5 bases of the junction left unmatched. Germline V gives CDR1 SGHNT, CDR2 YYREEE (reference sequence). This CDR3 spans 14 amino acids. The CDR3 is CASSSGTGYYEQYF. CDR3 coding DNA: TGTGCCAGCAGCTCCGGGACAGGGTATTACGAGCAGTACTTC.

Note on this clonotype: This could be a read error, since a much larger clone is one nucleotide away. The V call is TRBV20-1, the J call TRBJ2-7, with 8 bases that match TRBD2. Germline CDR1 reads DFQATT; CDR2 reads SNEGSKA (reference sequence). CDR3 size: 13 residues. CDR3 DNA sequence: TGCGGTGCTAGAGCTAGCGGGCTCTACGAGCAGTACTTC. Protein product: CGARASGLYEQYF.

For this clonotype: A clone one base away is much larger, so this may be a read error. This chain uses TRBV7-9 with TRBJ1-1, with D possibly TRBD1 on 6 matching bases. CDR1 is SEHNR and CDR2 is FQNEAQ in the germline V gene (reference sequence). The CDR3 spans 13 residues. The CDR3 sequence: CASSKSTGHEALF. The DNA of the CDR3 is TGTGCCAGCAGCAAATCGACAGGCCACGAAGCTCTCTTT.

Regarding this clonotype: This may stem from a read error, because a much larger clone lies one nucleotide away. The chain couples TRBV7-9 to TRBJ2-7; D possibly corresponds to TRBD2 (7 bases). This CDR3 contains 15 residues. Germline V gene lookup returns CDR1 SEHNR and CDR2 FQNEAQ (reference sequence). The CDR3 spells CAGSFSPGGPGEQYF. DNA of the CDR3: TGTGCCGGCAGCTTTTCCCCCGGGGGGCCCGGCGAGCAGTACTTC.

V gene TRBV27 combines with J gene TRBJ2-5, with 8 nucleotides matching TRBD2. V shed 0 bases and J 6 bases; nucleotides not matched to a gene: 18. The CDR3 covers 19 residues. Per the germline V gene, CDR1 is MNHEY and CDR2 is SMNVEV (reference sequence). Here the CDR3 reads CASSLSSPALAGGEKTQYF. The CDR3 nucleotides are TGTGCCAGCAGTTTATCATCCCCCGCACTAGCCGGGGGGGAAAAGACCCAGTACTTC.

This clonotype was seen at least ten times. The gene calls are TRBV6-5 and TRBJ2-3; D remains ambiguous. The CDR3 extends over 12 amino acids. V was trimmed by 8 bases and J by 1 base, leaving 7 bases between them. Germline V lookup: CDR1 MNHEY, CDR2 SVGAGI. The CDR3: CASGYRTDTQYF. The CDR3 nucleotides read TGTGCCAGCGGATATCGCACAGATACGCAGTATTTT.

This clonotype was seen at least ten times. The chain employs TRBV2 and TRBJ2-1; D unresolved. Germline values: CDR1 SNHLY, CDR2 FYNNEI. The CDR3 runs to 14 residues. Trimming stripped 9 bases from V and 1 base from J, with 13 bases between. The CDR3, as DNA: TGTGCCAGTTCCCTGGCGGAGTCCTACAATGAGCAGTTCTTC. As protein: CASSLAESYNEQFF.

This clonotype was seen more than once but under ten times. The chain links TRBV27 to TRBJ1-1, with unresolved D. CDR1 is MNHEY and CDR2 is SMNVEV in the germline V gene (reference sequence). The CDR3 sequence is 14 residues long. Trimming removed 2 bases at V and 1 base at J, with 8 bases between. The DNA for the CDR3 is TGTGCCAGCAGTTTAACGGTTGGGAACACTGAAGCTTTCTTT. As protein: CASSLTVGNTEAFF.

A remark on this clonotype: This may be a read error, as it is one base from a much larger clone. The V gene is TRBV18, the J gene TRBJ1-1; 7 positions match TRBD1. Germline CDR1 is KGHSH and CDR2 is LQKENI. The CDR3 contains 15 residues. CDR3 amino acids: CAGSPSQGWGTEAFF. As DNA, the CDR3 is TGTGCCGGCTCACCCTCACAGGGGTGGGGCACTGAAGCTTTCTTT. The full variable domain, in which reference TRBV18 and TRBJ1-1 provide the parts outside the CDR3, is NAGVMQNPRHLVRRRGQEARLRCSPMKGHSHVYWYRQLPEEGLKFMVYLQKENIIDESGMPKERFSAEFPKEGPSILRIQQVVRGDSAAYFCAGSPSQGWGTEAFFGQGTRLTVV.

This clonotype was detected ten times or more. This chain uses TRBV7-8 with TRBJ2-5, with a possible D match to TRBD2 (7 bases). CDR1 and CDR2 (germline): SGHVS, FQNEAQ. With 6 bases removed from V and 1 base from J, the gap between germline ends came to 18 bases. This CDR3 is 16 amino acids long. The CDR3 DNA sequence: TGTGCCAGCAGTCTAATGGCGGGGGCCCTCCAAGAGACCCAGTACTTC. It specifies CASSLMAGALQETQYF.

At least ten counts were recorded for this clonotype. This chain connects TRBV7-9 to TRBJ1-6; possible D gene TRBD1, 5 bases. The ends were cut back, 4 bases at V and 5 bases at J, with 6 bases in the middle. Germline lookup yields CDR1 SEHNR and CDR2 FQNEAQ (reference sequence). CDR3 length: 13 residues. The CDR3 DNA reads as TGTGCCAGCAGCTCGACAGATAATTCACCCCTCCACTTT. Translated: CASSSTDNSPLHF.

The sample holds many counts of this clonotype. The chain carries TRBV6-2 or TRBV6-3 and TRBJ2-5; D unclear. The V gene lost 2 bases and the J gene lost 5 bases, with 3 bases spanning the gap. The CDR3 has 11 amino acids. Germline V CDR1 and CDR2: MNHEY, SVGEGT. The DNA for the CDR3 is TGTGCCAGCAGTTACGCGGAGACCCAGTACTTC. Protein sequence: CASSYAETQYF.

V and J are TRBV16 and TRBJ2-2; either TRBD1 or TRBD2 may supply D (5 bases each). Germline assignment: CDR1 KGHSY and CDR2 FQNENV. The length of the CDR3 is 14 residues. Trimming cost V 4 bases and J 2 bases, with 8 bases left between them. CDR3 nucleotides: TGTGCCAGCAGCCGACGGGGCAACACCGGGGAGCTGTTTTTT. This sequence encodes CASSRRGNTGELFF.